This is a list of T cell receptor beta chains from one sample in a study of cytomegalovirus exposure and HLA in healthy donors. The protocol was immunoSEQ multiplex PCR, while the TCRdb copy is restricted to in-frame clones and leaves out a portion. The table shows 150,000 to 200,000 clones, with approximately 84% occurring only once. The sample was PBMCs. Receptors originate from a woman in her twenties or thirties in good health and CMV-seropositive. Both conserved end residues are part of each CDR3. Each record gives: clone size, J gene, D gene, V gene, CDR3 DNA, CDR3 protein. The D gene is left open where the match is weak. Where a row states a size, it is once, few, many or the class of an expanded clone; other rows omit it.

NA | TRBJ2-5 | NA | TRBV29-1 | TGCAGCGTTGGAACGGTGGAGACCCAGTACTTC | CSVGTVETQYF
NA | TRBJ1-3 | TRBD1 | TRBV7-2 | TGTGCCAGCAGCAATGACAGGGTTTCCAGAAACACCATATATTTT | CASSNDRVSRNTIYF
NA | TRBJ2-3 | NA | TRBV7-8 | TGTGCCAGCAGCTTAGCTTACACAGATACGCAGTATTTT | CASSLAYTDTQYF
NA | TRBJ2-7 | NA | TRBV5-4 | TGTGCCAGCAGCTCGGAGCGGTCGGCCGGGAACGAGCAGTACTTC | CASSSERSAGNEQYF
NA | TRBJ1-2 | TRBD1 | TRBV5-6 | TGTGCCAGCAGCCTTCAGGGGGGTTATGGCTACACCTTC | CASSLQGGYGYTF
NA | TRBJ2-5 | NA | TRBV7-2 | TGTGCCAGCCGCCGAGCATGGGGCGTTGAGACCCAGTACTTC | CASRRAWGVETQYF
many | TRBJ2-1 | TRBD2 | TRBV5-4 | TGTGCCAGCAGCAGGACTAGCGGTAATGAGCAGTTCTTC | CASSRTSGNEQFF
once | TRBJ2-5 | NA | TRBV5-1 | TGCGCCAGCAGCTTGGCCCCGCGGGCAGAGCAAGAGACCCAGTACTTC | CASSLAPRAEQETQYF
NA | TRBJ1-2 | NA | TRBV6-4 | TGTGCCAGCAGTGACGGGGCGAAAGACCAATATGGCTACACCTTC | CASSDGAKDQYGYTF
once | TRBJ1-1 | TRBD1 | TRBV5-1 | TGCGCCAGCGGACCCGGACAGGGGGTGTTGAACACTGAAGCTTTCTTT | CASGPGQGVLNTEAFF
NA | TRBJ2-7 | NA | TRBV7-2 | TGTGCCAGCAGCTTCCTCCCTAGAGGCTACGAGCAGTACTTC | CASSFLPRGYEQYF
NA | TRBJ2-2 | TRBD2 | TRBV5-1 | TGCGCCAGCAGCTACAGACTAGCGGAGAACACCGGGGAGCTGTTTTTT | CASSYRLAENTGELFF
once | TRBJ2-7 | NA | TRBV4-1 | TGCGCCAGCAGCCAAGTCACGACAGGAACGGCCTACGAGCAGTACTTC | CASSQVTTGTAYEQYF